This is a list of T cell receptor beta chains from one sample in a study of cytomegalovirus exposure and HLA in healthy donors. The method was immunoSEQ multiplex PCR; TCRdb's version includes in-frame clones alone and lacks a portion of them. Here the sample spans around 200,000 clones, roughly 80% being singletons. The sample was PBMCs. The receptors come from a woman aged 18-35 years in good health and CMV-seronegative. Each CDR3 is given with its conserved first and last residue. Each record gives: V gene, J gene, D gene, clone size, CDR3 DNA, CDR3 protein. A D gene is named only where the DNA matches it firmly. Only part of the rows carry a size: once, few, many, or a class if the clone is expanded.

v_gene: TRBV6-6
j_gene: TRBJ1-2
d_gene: -
abundance: once
CDR3nt: TGTGCCAGCAGATTTTCCTACTACACCTTC
CDR3aa: CASRFSYYTF

v_gene: TRBV5-4
j_gene: TRBJ2-7
d_gene: -
abundance: once
CDR3nt: TGTGCCAGCAGCCCAACAGGAAGCAGGACCTACGAGCAGTACTTC
CDR3aa: CASSPTGSRTYEQYF

v_gene: TRBV19
j_gene: TRBJ2-2
d_gene: TRBD2
abundance: -
CDR3nt: TGTGCCTGCCGGGGACTAGCGAACACCGGGGAGCTGTTTTTT
CDR3aa: CACRGLANTGELFF

v_gene: TRBV19
j_gene: TRBJ2-1
d_gene: -
abundance: -
CDR3nt: TGTGCCAGTAGTATCGGCGGGTACAATGAGCAGTTCTTC
CDR3aa: CASSIGGYNEQFF

v_gene: TRBV25-1
j_gene: TRBJ1-1
d_gene: TRBD1
abundance: -
CDR3nt: TGTGCCAGCAGGCCGGGACAGGGGTATAGGGACACTGAAGCTTTCTTT
CDR3aa: CASRPGQGYRDTEAFF

v_gene: TRBV27
j_gene: TRBJ1-1
d_gene: -
abundance: few
CDR3nt: TGTGCCAGCGGCGGTAGGCTCACGGTGGGCACTGAAGCTTTCTTT
CDR3aa: CASGGRLTVGTEAFF

v_gene: TRBV28
j_gene: TRBJ2-7
d_gene: -
abundance: once
CDR3nt: TGTGCCAGCAGTTCCACGGCCGGAGCCTACGAGCAGTACTTC
CDR3aa: CASSSTAGAYEQYF

v_gene: TRBV28
j_gene: TRBJ1-2
d_gene: TRBD1
abundance: -
CDR3nt: TGTGCCAGCAGTTCACGAACATCAGGGGGCGGCTACACCTTC
CDR3aa: CASSSRTSGGGYTF

v_gene: TRBV19
j_gene: TRBJ1-1
d_gene: -
abundance: once
CDR3nt: TGTGCCAGTAGTGTGCCCCCGGTACAGACAGCTTTCTTT
CDR3aa: CASSVPPVQTAFF

v_gene: TRBV4-1
j_gene: TRBJ1-4
d_gene: TRBD1
abundance: -
CDR3nt: TGCGCCAGCAGCCAAGATCGGACAGGGCGTGCAACTAATGAAAAACTGTTTTTT
CDR3aa: CASSQDRTGRATNEKLFF

v_gene: TRBV5-6
j_gene: TRBJ2-7
d_gene: TRBD1
abundance: -
CDR3nt: TGTGCCAGCAGCTTGGGCCTTTGGGGACAGGAGGGCGAGCAGTACTTC
CDR3aa: CASSLGLWGQEGEQYF

v_gene: TRBV29-1
j_gene: TRBJ2-3
d_gene: -
abundance: few
CDR3nt: TGCAGCGTTGAAGGGATAGGGGGATTGACAGATACGCAGTATTTT
CDR3aa: CSVEGIGGLTDTQYF

v_gene: TRBV28
j_gene: TRBJ1-4
d_gene: -
abundance: -
CDR3nt: TGTGCCAGCAGTTTTCAGGCTCCGCCTTCTAATGAAAAACTGTTTTTT
CDR3aa: CASSFQAPPSNEKLFF

v_gene: TRBV27
j_gene: TRBJ2-2
d_gene: TRBD2
abundance: few
CDR3nt: TGTGCCAGCAGTTTATCTAGCGGGAGGGGGAACACCGGGGAGCTGTTTTTT
CDR3aa: CASSLSSGRGNTGELFF

v_gene: TRBV11-2
j_gene: TRBJ2-3
d_gene: TRBD2
abundance: few
CDR3nt: TGTGCCAGCAGCCCAGGGGCTAGCGGGGACACAGATACGCAGTATTTT
CDR3aa: CASSPGASGDTDTQYF

v_gene: TRBV7-2
j_gene: TRBJ1-2
d_gene: -
abundance: -
CDR3nt: TGTGCCAGCAGCGCGCAAACAGGATCCTATGGCTACACCTTC
CDR3aa: CASSAQTGSYGYTF

v_gene: TRBV15
j_gene: TRBJ2-3
d_gene: TRBD2
abundance: -
CDR3nt: TGTGCCACCAAGACCGTAAATCCGACTAGCGGGAAAACAGATACGCAGTATTTT
CDR3aa: CATKTVNPTSGKTDTQYF

v_gene: TRBV27
j_gene: TRBJ1-1
d_gene: TRBD1
abundance: -
CDR3nt: TGTGCCAGCAGTCCACTCGGACAGGGTTACACTGAAGCTTTCTTT
CDR3aa: CASSPLGQGYTEAFF

v_gene: TRBV7-6
j_gene: TRBJ2-2
d_gene: -
abundance: -
CDR3nt: TGTGCCAGCAGCCACTCCGGCGGGGAGCTGTTTTTT
CDR3aa: CASSHSGGELFF

v_gene: TRBV18
j_gene: TRBJ2-2
d_gene: -
abundance: -
CDR3nt: TGTGCCAGCTCACCACCTCGGCCTAGCTCCGGGGAGCTGTTTTTT
CDR3aa: CASSPPRPSSGELFF

v_gene: TRBV6-1
j_gene: TRBJ2-1
d_gene: TRBD2
abundance: -
CDR3nt: TGTGCCAGCAGTGCGGACGGGGGGGCACTGTTCTTC
CDR3aa: CASSADGGALFF

v_gene: TRBV5-6
j_gene: TRBJ1-2
d_gene: -
abundance: -
CDR3nt: TGTGCCAGCAGCTTGGGGCAGGGAAGAGCTGGCTACACCTTC
CDR3aa: CASSLGQGRAGYTF

v_gene: TRBV7-2
j_gene: TRBJ2-7
d_gene: TRBD2
abundance: -
CDR3nt: TGTGCCAGCAGCTTACCGGCGGGGGGCTCCTACGAGCAGTACTTC
CDR3aa: CASSLPAGGSYEQYF

v_gene: TRBV4-1
j_gene: TRBJ1-5
d_gene: -
abundance: -
CDR3nt: TGCGCCAGCAGCCAAGCAGACAGTGGGACTAGCTACAATCAGCCCCAGCATTTT
CDR3aa: CASSQADSGTSYNQPQHF

v_gene: TRBV7-2
j_gene: TRBJ1-1
d_gene: -
abundance: -
CDR3nt: TGTGCCAGCAGCTTGATTTCGCGGGACCAAGAAGCTTTCTTT
CDR3aa: CASSLISRDQEAFF

v_gene: TRBV4-2
j_gene: TRBJ2-1
d_gene: -
abundance: -
CDR3nt: TGTGCCAGCAGCCAAATTGGGAAAACGGGACATGATGAGCAGTTCTTC
CDR3aa: CASSQIGKTGHDEQFF

v_gene: TRBV19
j_gene: TRBJ2-2
d_gene: -
abundance: -
CDR3nt: TGTGCCAGTAGTGAAACCGGGGATAACACCGGGGAGCTGTTTTTT
CDR3aa: CASSETGDNTGELFF

v_gene: TRBV4-3
j_gene: TRBJ1-3
d_gene: -
abundance: -
CDR3nt: TGCGCCAGCAGCCAAGAATCGAGCTCTGGAAACACCATATATTTT
CDR3aa: CASSQESSSGNTIYF

v_gene: TRBV28
j_gene: TRBJ1-4
d_gene: TRBD1
abundance: -
CDR3nt: TGTGCCAGCGGGGGACAGGGGGCTACTAATGAAAAACTGTTTTTT
CDR3aa: CASGGQGATNEKLFF

v_gene: TRBV27
j_gene: TRBJ2-1
d_gene: TRBD1
abundance: few
CDR3nt: TGTGCCAGCAGTATTTGGGGACAGGGGGTCAATGAGCAGTTCTTC
CDR3aa: CASSIWGQGVNEQFF

v_gene: TRBV6-6
j_gene: TRBJ2-7
d_gene: -
abundance: -
CDR3nt: TGTGCCAGCAGTTACCGGGACGAGCAGTACTTC
CDR3aa: CASSYRDEQYF

v_gene: TRBV29-1
j_gene: TRBJ1-1
d_gene: -
abundance: -
CDR3nt: TGCAGCGTTGAAGAGGCAGGGAACACTGAAGCTTTCTTT
CDR3aa: CSVEEAGNTEAFF

v_gene: TRBV18
j_gene: TRBJ2-3
d_gene: TRBD2
abundance: -
CDR3nt: TGTGCCAGCTCGCCAACTAGCGGAAGTAGCGTAGATACGCAGTATTTT
CDR3aa: CASSPTSGSSVDTQYF

v_gene: TRBV6-4
j_gene: TRBJ2-1
d_gene: -
abundance: -
CDR3nt: TGTGCCAGCAGCCCACTTGCGGGGGCTATCCTCTCCTACAATGAGCAGTTCTTC
CDR3aa: CASSPLAGAILSYNEQFF

v_gene: TRBV27
j_gene: TRBJ2-3
d_gene: TRBD1
abundance: -
CDR3nt: TGTGCCAGCAGTGCGATAGGACAGGGAACAGATACGCAGTATTTT
CDR3aa: CASSAIGQGTDTQYF

v_gene: TRBV12-2
j_gene: TRBJ1-2
d_gene: -
abundance: -
CDR3nt: TGTGCTTATAGTCAGGGGATTCTGGCTAACTATGGCTACACCTTC
CDR3aa: CAYSQGILANYGYTF

v_gene: TRBV28
j_gene: TRBJ2-7
d_gene: -
abundance: -
CDR3nt: TGTGCCAGCAGTTTCGGAGGCGGTCTTGGGTCCTACGAGCAGTACTTC
CDR3aa: CASSFGGGLGSYEQYF

v_gene: TRBV30
j_gene: TRBJ2-7
d_gene: -
abundance: -
CDR3nt: TGTGCCCGCCGGGGTAGCGGACGCTACGAGCAGTACTTC
CDR3aa: CARRGSGRYEQYF

v_gene: TRBV5-1
j_gene: TRBJ1-1
d_gene: TRBD1
abundance: -
CDR3nt: TGCGCCAGCAGCACGGGGACAGGGGGCTCTGAAGCTTTCTTT
CDR3aa: CASSTGTGGSEAFF

v_gene: TRBV7-9
j_gene: TRBJ1-5
d_gene: -
abundance: -
CDR3nt: TGTGCCAGCAGCTTAGGGACATCTAATCAGCCCCAGCATTTT
CDR3aa: CASSLGTSNQPQHF

v_gene: TRBV10-3
j_gene: TRBJ1-4
d_gene: TRBD1
abundance: -
CDR3nt: TGTGCCATCAGCGCGGGACAGGCTAATGAAAAACTGTTTTTT
CDR3aa: CAISAGQANEKLFF